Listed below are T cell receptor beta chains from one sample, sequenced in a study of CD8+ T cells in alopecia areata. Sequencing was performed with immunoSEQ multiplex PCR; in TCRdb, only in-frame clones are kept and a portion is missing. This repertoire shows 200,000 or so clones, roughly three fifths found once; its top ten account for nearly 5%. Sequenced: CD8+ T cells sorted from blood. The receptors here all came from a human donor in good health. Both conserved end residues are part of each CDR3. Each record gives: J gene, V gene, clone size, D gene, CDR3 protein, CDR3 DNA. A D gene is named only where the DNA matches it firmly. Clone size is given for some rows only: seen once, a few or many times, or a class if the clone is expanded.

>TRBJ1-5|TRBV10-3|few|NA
CAISAHPGSNQPQHF
TGTGCCATCAGTGCTCACCCTGGGAGCAATCAGCCCCAGCATTTT
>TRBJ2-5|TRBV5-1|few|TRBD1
CASSLEGGRQETQYF
TGCGCCAGCAGCTTGGAAGGGGGCCGCCAAGAGACCCAGTACTTC
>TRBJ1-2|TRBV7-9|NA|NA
CASSLAGRADGYTF
TGTGCCAGCAGCTTAGCGGGCAGGGCAGACGGCTACACCTTC
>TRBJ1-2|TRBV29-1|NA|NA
CSVEDLTALADGYTF
TGCAGCGTTGAAGATCTAACGGCCCTTGCGGATGGCTACACCTTC
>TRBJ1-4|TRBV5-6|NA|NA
CASSLGADEKLFF
TGTGCCAGCAGCTTGGGGGCTGATGAAAAACTGTTTTTT
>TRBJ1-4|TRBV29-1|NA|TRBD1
CSVRDRGNEKLFF
TGCAGCGTAAGGGACAGGGGGAATGAAAAACTGTTTTTT
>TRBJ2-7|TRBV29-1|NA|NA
CSVVSDSSYEQYF
TGCAGCGTTGTATCGGACAGCTCCTACGAGCAGTACTTC
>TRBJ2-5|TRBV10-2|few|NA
CASSDVGLETQYF
TGCGCCAGCAGTGACGTCGGACTAGAGACCCAGTACTTC
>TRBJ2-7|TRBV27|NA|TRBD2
CASSLAGTTYEQYF
TGTGCCAGCAGTCTCGCCGGGACTACCTACGAGCAGTACTTC
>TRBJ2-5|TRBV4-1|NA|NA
CASSQPPRDDGKETQYF
TGCGCCAGCAGCCAGCCCCCTCGCGACGACGGCAAAGAGACCCAGTACTTC
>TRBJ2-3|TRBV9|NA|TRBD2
CASSVAGGGDTQYF
TGTGCCAGCAGCGTAGCTGGCGGGGGAGATACGCAGTATTTT
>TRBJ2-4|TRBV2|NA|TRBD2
CASTSLAGAGRAKNIQYF
TGTGCCAGCACCTCCCTAGCGGGGGCCGGTCGCGCCAAAAACATTCAGTACTTC
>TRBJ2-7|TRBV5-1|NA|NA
CASSLGPPWWRLGYEQYF
TGCGCCAGCAGCTTGGGCCCCCCGTGGTGGCGACTAGGCTACGAGCAGTACTTC
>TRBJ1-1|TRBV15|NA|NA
CATSRAGQTNTEAFF
TGTGCCACCAGCAGAGCAGGACAGACTAACACTGAAGCTTTCTTT
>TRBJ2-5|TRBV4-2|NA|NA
CASSQDLRTQYF
TGTGCCAGCAGCCAAGATTTGCGGACCCAGTACTTC
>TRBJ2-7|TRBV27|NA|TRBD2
CASSLLGGHEQYF
TGTGCCAGCAGTTTATTGGGAGGGCACGAGCAGTACTTC
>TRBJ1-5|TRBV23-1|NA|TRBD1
CASSHRTIRDSRFYNQPQHF
TGCGCCAGCAGTCATCGGACTATACGGGACAGCCGCTTTTACAATCAGCCCCAGCATTTT
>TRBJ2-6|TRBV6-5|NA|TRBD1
CASTEQGSGANVLTF
TGTGCCAGCACCGAACAGGGGTCTGGGGCCAACGTCCTGACTTTC
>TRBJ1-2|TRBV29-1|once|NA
CSVEAVLGNYGYTF
TGCAGCGTTGAAGCAGTCCTCGGTAACTATGGCTACACCTTC
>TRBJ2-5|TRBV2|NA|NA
CATITSPETQYF
TGTGCCACAATAACTAGCCCAGAGACCCAGTACTTC
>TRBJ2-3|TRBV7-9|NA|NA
CASSPPSTDTQYF
TGTGCCAGCAGCCCTCCCTCTACAGATACGCAGTATTTT
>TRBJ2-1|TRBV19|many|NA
CASSIDIRNEQFF
TGTGCCAGTAGTATAGATATTCGAAATGAGCAGTTCTTC
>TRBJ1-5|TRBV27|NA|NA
CASSTSYSNQPQHF
TGTGCCAGCAGTACCAGTTATAGCAATCAGCCCCAGCATTTT
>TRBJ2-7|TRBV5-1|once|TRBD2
CASSSSGVSYEQYF
TGCGCCAGCAGCTCAAGCGGGGTTTCCTACGAGCAGTACTTC
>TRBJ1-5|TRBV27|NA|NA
CASSFKGSGQPQHF
TGTGCCAGCAGTTTTAAAGGGTCGGGTCAGCCCCAGCATTTT
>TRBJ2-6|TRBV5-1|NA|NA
CASSLVEGEGANVLTF
TGCGCCAGCAGCTTGGTCGAGGGGGAAGGGGCCAACGTCCTGACTTTC
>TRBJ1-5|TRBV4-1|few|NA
CASSRGSHQPQHF
TGCGCCAGCAGCCGTGGATCCCATCAGCCCCAGCATTTT
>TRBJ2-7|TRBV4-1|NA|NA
CASSQDKVEQYF
TGCGCCAGCAGCCAAGATAAGGTGGAGCAGTACTTC
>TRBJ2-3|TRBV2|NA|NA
CASSEGTGGDTQYF
TGTGCCAGCAGTGAAGGGACAGGAGGGGATACGCAGTATTTT
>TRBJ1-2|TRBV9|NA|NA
CASSISGGGGYTF
TGTGCCAGCAGCATCTCAGGAGGGGGTGGCTACACCTTC
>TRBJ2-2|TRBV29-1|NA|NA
CSVEVGDTGELFF
TGCAGCGTTGAAGTGGGTGACACCGGGGAGCTGTTTTTT
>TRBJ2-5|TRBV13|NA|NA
CASSSRRASWETQYF
TGTGCCAGCAGCTCTAGAAGAGCCTCTTGGGAGACCCAGTACTTC
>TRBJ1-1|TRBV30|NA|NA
CAWKFMNTEAFF
TGTGCCTGGAAATTTATGAACACTGAAGCTTTCTTT
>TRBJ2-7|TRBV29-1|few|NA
CSVGRLGVSDYEQYF
TGCAGCGTAGGCCGTCTGGGGGTTTCGGACTACGAGCAGTACTTC
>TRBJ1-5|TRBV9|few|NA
CASSVGGSNQPQHF
TGTGCCAGCAGCGTAGGGGGTAGCAATCAGCCCCAGCATTTT
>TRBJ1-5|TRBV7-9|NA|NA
CASSDGPGEGNQPQHF
TGTGCCAGCAGCGACGGGCCGGGCGAGGGCAATCAGCCCCAGCATTTT
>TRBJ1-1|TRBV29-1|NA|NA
CSARRGRNWDTEAFF
TGCAGCGCGAGAAGAGGCAGGAACTGGGACACTGAAGCTTTCTTT
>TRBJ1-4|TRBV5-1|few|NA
CASSISPHLDRKLFF
TGCGCCAGCAGCATTTCCCCTCACCTTGACAGAAAACTGTTTTTT
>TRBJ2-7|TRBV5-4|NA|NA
CASSLEEGGPYEQYF
TGTGCCAGCAGCTTAGAGGAGGGGGGTCCTTACGAGCAGTACTTC